The sequence of this T cell receptor beta chain was determined in a study of T cell responses to AZD1222 COVID-19 vaccine. The CDR3 contains 15 residues. Germline CDR1 LGHNA, CDR2 YNFKEQ. J lost 5 bases, V lost 1 base, and 1 base had no gene match. Method: immunoSEQ multiplex PCR; TCRdb's copy keeps in-frame clones and lacks some. The repertoire includes about 130,000 clones, more than 75% of them detected once, and approximately 0.98% sits in the top ten. The TCR originated in an adult who received the AZD1222 COVID-19 vaccine. Sequences were derived from peripheral blood, sampled 28 days after the second AZD1222 dose. This sequence joins TRBV4-2 and TRBJ1-6; 8 bases align to TRBD1. CDR3 amino acids: CASSQGTGNNSPLHF. In DNA form, the CDR3 reads TGTGCCAGCAGCCAAGGGACAGGGAATAATTCACCCCTCCACTTT.